The 10 T cell receptor beta chains presented below share a single source sample, sequenced in a study of blood T cell repertoires in COVID-19. Method: immunoSEQ multiplex PCR; TCRdb's copy keeps in-frame clones and lacks some. This repertoire shows fewer than 200,000 clones, approximately 90% found once; its top ten account for roughly 5.6%. The sequenced material came from peripheral blood. The receptors originated from a man in his forties with active or convalescent COVID-19.

About this clone: Additional DNA sequences in this sample encode the identical CDR3. The chain recombines TRBV6-5 with TRBJ2-2; D is unclear. Trimming removed 9 bases at V and 1 base at J, with 6 bases between. This CDR3 region has 12 residues. The germline V gene has CDR1 MNHEY and CDR2 SVGAGI. CDR3 region: CASRRNTGELFF. CDR3 in DNA: TGTGCCAGTAGGAGGAACACCGGGGAGCTGTTTTTT.

The genes are TRBV18 and TRBJ2-5, with TRBD1 matching 7 bases. V lost 3 bases, J lost 5 bases, and 6 bases stayed unmatched. This CDR3 is 14 amino acids long. Germline V gives CDR1 KGHSH, CDR2 LQKENI. The CDR3 region has the DNA TGTGCCAGCTCACCTTCCAGGGGGATGGAGACCCAGTACTTC. This translates into CASSPSRGMETQYF.

The V gene is TRBV18, the J gene TRBJ1-3; TRBD1 might be the D (5 bases). CDR3 length: 15 residues. Germline assignment: CDR1 KGHSH and CDR2 LQKENI. The V end lost 2 bases, the J end lost 0 bases, and 8 bases lay between the germline ends. CDR3 loop: CASSPGGSSGNTIYF. CDR3 nucleotides: TGTGCCAGCTCACCAGGGGGGAGCTCTGGAAACACCATATATTTT.

This chain joins TRBV19 and TRBJ2-1, with D maybe TRBD1 (5 bases). The CDR3 covers 16 residues. V was shortened by 7 bases and J by 0 bases, with 16 bases between the two germline ends. Germline V gene data show CDR1 as LNHDA and CDR2 as SQIVND (reference sequence). Here the CDR3 reads CASTPTGPSSYNEQFF. CDR3 DNA: TGTGCCAGTACCCCAACAGGACCGAGCTCCTACAATGAGCAGTTCTTC.

The chain links TRBV11-3 to TRBJ2-7, with a weak D call TRBD1 (6 bases). The length of the CDR3 is 13 residues. Trimming took 4 bases from V and 2 from J, leaving 9 bases between them. The V gene's germline CDR1 is SGHNT and CDR2 YENEEA. CDR3 sequence: CASSSRTAYEQYF. The CDR3 coding sequence is TGTGCCAGCAGCTCACGGACAGCCTACGAGCAGTACTTC.

The V gene is TRBV29-1, the J gene TRBJ1-2; 9 bases agree with TRBD1. V gave up 4 bases and J gave up 4 bases; unmatched junction bases: 7. CDR1 and CDR2 from the germline V gene are SQVTM and ANQGSEA. The CDR3 is 14 amino acids. CDR3: CSVVQGAPLYGYTF. The CDR3 nucleotides read TGCAGCGTTGTACAGGGGGCCCCCCTCTATGGCTACACCTTC.

This chain joins TRBV2 and TRBJ2-7; 9 nucleotides align to TRBD1. Looked up from germline, CDR1 is SNHLY and CDR2 is FYNNEI. This CDR3 contains 13 residues. Trimming removed 10 bases from V and 4 bases from J; junction bases left unmatched: 8. The DNA of the CDR3 is TGTGCCATTTTACCACAGGGGGCTTACGAGCAGTACTTC. The encoded protein is CAILPQGAYEQYF.

The rearrangement joins TRBV6-5 to TRBJ1-5; perhaps TRBD1 as D (6 bases). V lost 8 bases, J lost 6 bases, and 20 bases lay in between. The CDR3 runs to 15 residues. Germline CDR1 reads MNHEY; CDR2 reads SVGAGI. CDR3 sequence reads: CASSNGLRGAQPQHF. CDR3 nucleotides: TGTGCCAGCTCTAACGGACTCCGGGGGGCTCAGCCCCAGCATTTT.

The J gene is TRBJ1-2, the V gene TRBV6-5; TRBD1 agrees at 9 bases. The CDR3 totals 15 residues. Trimming removed 5 bases from V and 5 bases from J; junction bases left unmatched: 9. Germline loops: CDR1 MNHEY, CDR2 SVGAGI. CDR3 amino acids: CASSTNRGLGYGYTF. Here the CDR3 DNA reads TGTGCCAGCAGTACTAACAGGGGGCTGGGTTATGGCTACACCTTC.

V is TRBV11-2 and J is TRBJ2-3; tentative D call: TRBD1 (5 bases). The germline CDR1 and CDR2 sequences are SGHAT and FQNNGV. V shed 3 bases and J shed 0 bases, with 7 bases lying between them. The CDR3 is 14 amino acids. This chain's CDR3 is CASSFPGSTDTQYF. The CDR3 DNA reads TGTGCCAGCAGCTTTCCAGGGAGCACAGATACGCAGTATTTT.